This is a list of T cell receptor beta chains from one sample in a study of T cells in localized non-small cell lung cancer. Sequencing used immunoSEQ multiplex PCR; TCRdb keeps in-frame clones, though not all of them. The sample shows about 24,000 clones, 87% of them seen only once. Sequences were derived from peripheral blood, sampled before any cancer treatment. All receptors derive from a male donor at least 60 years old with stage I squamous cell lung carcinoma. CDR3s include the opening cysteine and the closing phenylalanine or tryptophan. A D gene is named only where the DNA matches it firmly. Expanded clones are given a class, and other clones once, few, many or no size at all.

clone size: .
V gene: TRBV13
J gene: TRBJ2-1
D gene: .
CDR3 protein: CASSFGGVGYNEQFF
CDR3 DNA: TGTGCCAGCAGCTTCGGGGGAGTAGGTTACAATGAGCAGTTCTTC

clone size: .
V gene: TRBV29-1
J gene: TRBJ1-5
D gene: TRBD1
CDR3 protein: CSVRQGNNQPQHF
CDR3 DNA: TGCAGCGTTAGACAGGGTAACAATCAGCCCCAGCATTTT

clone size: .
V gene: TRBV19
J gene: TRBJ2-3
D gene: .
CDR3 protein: CASSTSGPTDTQYF
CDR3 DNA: TGTGCCAGTAGCACCAGCGGGCCAACAGATACGCAGTATTTT

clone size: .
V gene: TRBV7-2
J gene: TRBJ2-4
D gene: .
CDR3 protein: CASSLEFRAWAKNIQYF
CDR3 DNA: TGTGCCAGCAGCTTAGAATTCAGGGCGTGGGCCAAAAACATTCAGTACTTC

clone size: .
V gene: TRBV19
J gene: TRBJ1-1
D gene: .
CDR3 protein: CASSEGLNTEAFF
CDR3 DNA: TGTGCCAGTAGTGAGGGTCTGAACACTGAAGCTTTCTTT

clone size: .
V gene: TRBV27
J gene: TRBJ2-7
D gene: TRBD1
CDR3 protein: CASRTGLGSEQYF
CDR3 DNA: TGTGCCAGCCGGACAGGCTTAGGGAGCGAGCAGTACTTC

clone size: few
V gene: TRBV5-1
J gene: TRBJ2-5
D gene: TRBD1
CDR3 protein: CASRPTDRGGETQYF
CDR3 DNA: TGCGCCAGCAGACCTACCGACAGGGGAGGAGAGACCCAGTACTTC

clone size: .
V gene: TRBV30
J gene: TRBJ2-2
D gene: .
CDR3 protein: CAWSSSAGELFF
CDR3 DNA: TGTGCCTGGAGTTCTAGCGCCGGGGAGCTGTTTTTT

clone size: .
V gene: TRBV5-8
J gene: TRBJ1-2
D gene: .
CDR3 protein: CASSLAVGFIGGYTF
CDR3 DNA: TGTGCCAGCAGCTTGGCCGTTGGATTTATAGGCGGCTACACCTTC

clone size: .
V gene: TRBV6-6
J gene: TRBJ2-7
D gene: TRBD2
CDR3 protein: CASSQTGTSGHYEQYF
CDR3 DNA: TGTGCCAGCAGCCAAACCGGGACTAGCGGTCACTACGAGCAGTACTTC

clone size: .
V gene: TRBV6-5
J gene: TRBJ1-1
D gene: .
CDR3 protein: CASSPNPGTGSKAFF
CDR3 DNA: TGTGCCAGCAGCCCCAACCCCGGTACAGGCAGTAAAGCTTTCTTT

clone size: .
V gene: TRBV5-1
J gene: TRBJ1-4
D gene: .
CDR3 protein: CASSLGGTDLNEKLFF
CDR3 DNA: TGCGCCAGCAGCTTGGGGGGGACGGACCTAAATGAAAAACTGTTTTTT

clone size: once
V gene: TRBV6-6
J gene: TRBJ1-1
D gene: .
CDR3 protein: CASSNGTDFF
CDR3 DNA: TGTGCCAGCAGTAATGGGACGGATTTCTTT

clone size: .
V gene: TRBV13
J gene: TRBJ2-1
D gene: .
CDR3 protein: CASSLGQDNEQFF
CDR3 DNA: TGTGCCAGCAGCTTAGGTCAGGACAATGAGCAGTTCTTC

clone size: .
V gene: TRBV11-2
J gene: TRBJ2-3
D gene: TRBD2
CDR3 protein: CASSPGGPDTQYF
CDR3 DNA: TGTGCCAGCAGCCCGGGGGGGCCAGATACGCAGTATTTT

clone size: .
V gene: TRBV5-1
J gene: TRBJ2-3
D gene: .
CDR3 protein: CASSLEAGSTDTQYF
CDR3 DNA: TGCGCCAGCAGCTTGGAAGCAGGGTCTACAGATACGCAGTATTTT

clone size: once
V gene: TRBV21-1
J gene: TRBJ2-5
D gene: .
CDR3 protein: CASSKESGTMGKTQYF
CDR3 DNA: TGTGCCAGCAGCAAAGAGTCGGGCACAATGGGGAAGACCCAGTACTTC

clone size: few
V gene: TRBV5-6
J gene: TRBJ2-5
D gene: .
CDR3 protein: CASSLEKTQYF
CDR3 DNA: TGTGCCAGCAGCTTGGAGAAGACCCAGTACTTC

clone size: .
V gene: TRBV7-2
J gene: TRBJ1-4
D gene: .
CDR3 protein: CASSLTGTTNEKLFF
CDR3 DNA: TGTGCCAGCAGCTTAACAGGGACAACTAATGAAAAACTGTTTTTT

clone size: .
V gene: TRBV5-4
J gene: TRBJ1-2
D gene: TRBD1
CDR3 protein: CASSFRDRGLSGYTF
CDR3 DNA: TGTGCCAGCAGCTTCCGGGACAGGGGGCTCAGTGGCTACACCTTC

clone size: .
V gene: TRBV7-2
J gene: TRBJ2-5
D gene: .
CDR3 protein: CASSRTSPETQYF
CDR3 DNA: TGTGCCAGCAGCCGTACTAGCCCCGAGACCCAGTACTTC

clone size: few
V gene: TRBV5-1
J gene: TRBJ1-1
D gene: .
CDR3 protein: CASSPLGGENTEAFF
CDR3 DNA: TGCGCCAGCAGCCCTCTGGGGGGGGAGAACACTGAAGCTTTCTTT

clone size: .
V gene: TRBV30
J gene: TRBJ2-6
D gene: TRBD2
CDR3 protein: CAWRISGSPGANVLTF
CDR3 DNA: TGTGCCTGGAGAATTAGCGGGAGTCCTGGGGCCAACGTCCTGACTTTC

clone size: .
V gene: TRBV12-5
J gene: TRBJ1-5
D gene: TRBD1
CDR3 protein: CASGLEQGIGSNQPQHF
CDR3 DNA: TGTGCTAGTGGTTTGGAACAGGGGATTGGAAGCAATCAGCCCCAGCATTTT

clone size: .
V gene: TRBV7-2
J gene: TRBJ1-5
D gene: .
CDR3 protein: CASSLGPNQPQHF
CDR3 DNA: TGTGCCAGCAGCTTAGGCCCTAATCAGCCCCAGCATTTT

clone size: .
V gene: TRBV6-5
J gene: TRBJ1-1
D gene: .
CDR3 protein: CASKFINIMNTEAFF
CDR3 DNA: TGTGCCAGCAAGTTCATTAATATCATGAACACTGAAGCTTTCTTT

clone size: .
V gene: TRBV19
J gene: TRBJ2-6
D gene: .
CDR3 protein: CASSIDHSTSSSGANVLTF
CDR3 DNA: TGTGCCAGTAGTATAGATCACTCGACTTCCAGCTCTGGGGCCAACGTCCTGACTTTC

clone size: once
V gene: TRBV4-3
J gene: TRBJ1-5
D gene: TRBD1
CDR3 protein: CASSQEGQGPDSNQPQHF
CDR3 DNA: TGCGCCAGCAGCCAAGAAGGACAGGGGCCTGATAGCAATCAGCCCCAGCATTTT

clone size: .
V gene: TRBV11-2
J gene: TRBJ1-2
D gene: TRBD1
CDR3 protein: CASSFRGPNYGYTF
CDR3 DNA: TGTGCCAGCAGCTTCAGGGGGCCTAACTATGGCTACACCTTC

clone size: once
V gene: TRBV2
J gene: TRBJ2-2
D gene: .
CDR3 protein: CASSEARANTGELFF
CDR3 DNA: TGTGCCAGCAGTGAGGCCAGGGCAAACACCGGGGAGCTGTTTTTT

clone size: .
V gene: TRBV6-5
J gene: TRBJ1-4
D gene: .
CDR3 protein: CASSYSLLSDKMFF
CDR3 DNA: TGTGCCAGCAGTTACTCCCTACTTTCCGACAAGATGTTTTTT

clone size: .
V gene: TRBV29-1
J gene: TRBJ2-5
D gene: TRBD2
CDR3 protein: CSAEALAGARETQYF
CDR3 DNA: TGCAGCGCCGAGGCACTAGCGGGAGCCCGAGAGACCCAGTACTTC

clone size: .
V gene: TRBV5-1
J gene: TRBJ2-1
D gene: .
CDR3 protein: CASSLGRLTNNEQFF
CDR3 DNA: TGCGCCAGCAGCTTGGGGAGGTTGACTAACAATGAGCAGTTCTTC

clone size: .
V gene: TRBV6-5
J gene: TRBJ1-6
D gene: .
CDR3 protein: CASSYSLGRNNSPLHF
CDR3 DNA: TGTGCCAGCAGTTACTCGCTGGGGCGGAATAATTCACCCCTCCACTTT

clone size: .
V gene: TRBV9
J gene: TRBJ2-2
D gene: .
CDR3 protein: CASSSRMNTGELFF
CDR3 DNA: TGTGCCAGCAGCTCTAGAATGAACACCGGGGAGCTGTTTTTT

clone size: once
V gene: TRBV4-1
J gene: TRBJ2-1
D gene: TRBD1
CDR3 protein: CASSRTGDNEQFF
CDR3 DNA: TGCGCCAGCAGCCGCACAGGGGACAATGAGCAGTTCTTC

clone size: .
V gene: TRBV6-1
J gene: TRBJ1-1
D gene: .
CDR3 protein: CASSERGAHTEAFF
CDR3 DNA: TGTGCCAGCAGTGAAAGAGGGGCTCACACTGAAGCTTTCTTT